This is a list of T cell receptor beta chains from one sample in a study of follicular helper T cells after annual influenza vaccination. The protocol was immunoSEQ multiplex PCR, while the TCRdb copy is restricted to in-frame clones and leaves out a portion. The table shows under 15,000 clones, with 60% to 80% occurring only once. Sample: CXCR5+ CD38- circulating T follicular helper cells from blood, taken on the day of influenza vaccination. The receptors derive from an adult who received the influenza vaccine. CDR3s include the opening cysteine and the closing phenylalanine or tryptophan.

cdr3_aa | j_call | cdr3_length | v_call
CASSEGQRNTEAFF | TRBJ1-1 | 14 | TRBV7-8
CASSYGGRSYTF | TRBJ1-2 | 12 | TRBV14
CSVGGGGAGDTQYF | TRBJ2-3 | 14 | TRBV29-1
CASREQGSHSPLHF | TRBJ1-6 | 14 | TRBV6-1
CASSPDRPPLHF | TRBJ1-6 | 12 | TRBV5-1
CASSPNSNQPQHF | TRBJ1-5 | 13 | TRBV7-9
CASSAGTGSNEQFF | TRBJ2-1 | 14 | TRBV5-1
CASSGRPTGHDKSSYEQYF | TRBJ2-7 | 19 | TRBV6-1
CASSFQGHLEEKLFF | TRBJ1-4 | 15 | TRBV5-6
CSGGLNEQFF | TRBJ2-1 | 10 | TRBV29-1
CASSTSPGFTDTQYF | TRBJ2-3 | 15 | TRBV7-2
CSNRGPRGYTF | TRBJ1-2 | 11 | TRBV20-1
CASSPRGQGGNEQFF | TRBJ2-1 | 15 | TRBV18
CASSISATGNYGYTF | TRBJ1-2 | 15 | TRBV19
CASSLARGAQETQYF | TRBJ2-5 | 15 | TRBV5-1
CASSLVANEQFF | TRBJ2-1 | 12 | TRBV5-1
CASSSVLMGGGNTIYF | TRBJ1-3 | 16 | TRBV7-2
CASSYSGSGAADEQFF | TRBJ2-1 | 16 | TRBV6-5
CASSRQGGTIWDEQFF | TRBJ2-1 | 16 | TRBV4-1
CASSSGGESYEQYF | TRBJ2-7 | 14 | TRBV28
CSVEEVGGELFF | TRBJ2-2 | 12 | TRBV29-1
CASSLSAEGPQHF | TRBJ1-5 | 13 | TRBV6-1
CASSLAGTGIYEQYF | TRBJ2-7 | 15 | TRBV11-2
CASRDRQSGANVLTF | TRBJ2-6 | 15 | TRBV19
CASSLEDSYNEQFF | TRBJ2-1 | 14 | TRBV5-1
CASSIQGAPNYGYTF | TRBJ1-2 | 15 | TRBV7-2
CASSSTQTGLSYEQYF | TRBJ2-7 | 16 | TRBV7-2
CASSSPQGITGELFF | TRBJ2-2 | 15 | TRBV11-2
CASSFNAGKKSHGYTF | TRBJ1-2 | 16 | TRBV28
CASSSGLATDTQYF | TRBJ2-3 | 14 | TRBV7-2
CASSFRTSEYNEQFF | TRBJ2-1 | 15 | TRBV7-9
CASSEGRTGISSPLHF | TRBJ1-6 | 16 | TRBV4-2
CASSPTGVRGGRYNEQFF | TRBJ2-1 | 18 | TRBV18
CASTRGTGNTIYF | TRBJ1-3 | 13 | TRBV25-1
CASSGTGATNEKLFF | TRBJ1-4 | 15 | TRBV6-1
CASSRLGGQSSTEQYF | TRBJ2-7 | 16 | TRBV7-3
CASSPLPTETGNTIYF | TRBJ1-3 | 16 | TRBV5-1
CATQTGGADNSPLHF | TRBJ1-6 | 15 | TRBV28
CASSPGQGIFTYEQYF | TRBJ2-7 | 16 | TRBV9
CASSPGTSGVALSTDTQYF | TRBJ2-3 | 19 | TRBV5-4
CASSKGGQGIAYEQYF | TRBJ2-7 | 16 | TRBV7-2
CASSLREEGSQETQYF | TRBJ2-5 | 16 | TRBV5-6
CASSQMWGTGNTIYF | TRBJ1-3 | 15 | TRBV5-4
CASSPPTTTNEKLFF | TRBJ1-4 | 15 | TRBV28
CATAQATYNSPLHF | TRBJ1-6 | 14 | TRBV19
CASSSRWRGVTDTQYF | TRBJ2-3 | 16 | TRBV28